This T cell receptor (beta chain) emerged from a study of T cell changes during pregnancy in multiple sclerosis. Only in-frame clones appear in the TCRdb table, and some are missing; sequencing was by immunoSEQ multiplex PCR. The repertoire has around 70,000 clones, approximately 91% of them found once; the top ten carry roughly 1.3%. Trimming left V 3 bases short and J 6 bases short, with 9 bases between. Germline CDR1 SGHRS, CDR2 YFSETQ. This CDR3 has 13 residues. This chain uses TRBV5-1 with TRBJ2-2, with D perhaps matching TRBD1 (6 bases). This TCR was recovered from a female donor with multiple sclerosis, enrolled in a pregnancy study. The sample here was peripheral blood, taken in the third trimester of pregnancy. The CDR3 protein is CASSSGEPGELFF. DNA for the CDR3: TGCGCCAGCAGCTCAGGGGAGCCCGGGGAGCTGTTTTTT.